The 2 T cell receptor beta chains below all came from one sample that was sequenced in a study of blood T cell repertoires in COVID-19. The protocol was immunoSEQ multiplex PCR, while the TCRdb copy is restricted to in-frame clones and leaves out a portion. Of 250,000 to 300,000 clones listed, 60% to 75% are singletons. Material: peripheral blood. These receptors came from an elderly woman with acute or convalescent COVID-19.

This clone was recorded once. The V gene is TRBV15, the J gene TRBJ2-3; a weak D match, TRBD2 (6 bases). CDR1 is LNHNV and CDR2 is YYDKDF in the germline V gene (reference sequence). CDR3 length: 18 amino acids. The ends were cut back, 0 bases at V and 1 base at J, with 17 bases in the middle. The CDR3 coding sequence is TGTGCCACCAGCAGAGATTGGAACCGCGGCGGGGGCACAGATACGCAGTATTTT. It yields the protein CATSRDWNRGGGTDTQYF.

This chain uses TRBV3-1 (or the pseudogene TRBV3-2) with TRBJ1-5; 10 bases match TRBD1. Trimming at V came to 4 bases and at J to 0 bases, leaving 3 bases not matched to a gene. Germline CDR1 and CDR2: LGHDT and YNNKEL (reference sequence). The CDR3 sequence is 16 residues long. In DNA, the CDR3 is TGTGCCAGCAGCCGAGGACAGGGGGATAGCAATCAGCCCCAGCATTTT. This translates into CASSRGQGDSNQPQHF.